The following is a T cell receptor (beta chain) sequence with its context. Germline V gene data show CDR1 as SGHAT and CDR2 as FQNNGV. This CDR3 region has 16 residues. V was clipped by 5 bases and J by 4 bases; unmatched bases: 11. This entry belongs to a study of blood T cell repertoires in COVID-19. Study summary: The United States, Italy and Spain supplied acute and convalescent COVID-19 samples.

Sequencing was performed with immunoSEQ multiplex PCR; in TCRdb, only in-frame clones are kept and a portion is missing. The data contain 450,000 to 600,000 clones, 87% of them singletons. Enrollees, roughly 18 to 90 years old, lived in 24 US areas. This clonotype originated in a woman aged 18 to 35 who had recovered from COVID-19. J is TRBJ2-5 and V is TRBV11-2; TRBD2 matches at 9 bases. Sequencing input: PBMCs or T cells enriched from blood (not recorded which). The DNA for the CDR3 is TGTGCCAGCAGCCGCTTCTCCGCGGGGGGGGGAGAGACCCAGTACTTC. Translated: CASSRFSAGGGETQYF.